This TCR beta chain was recorded in a study of blood T cells in healthy people across ages (dated by TCRdb to the mid-2010s). Context from the whole study: Template switching captured roughly one uniquely barcoded TCR beta cDNA molecule per two T cells in model experiments. To track age-related changes in TCR beta repertoire diversity, the study relied on deep sequencing normalized with unique cDNA molecular identifiers. The donors were divided into four age groups: young (average about 16 years), middle-aged (about 39), aged (about 61) and long-lived (around 80). Donors of different ages were randomly distributed across sequencing lanes to avoid experimental bias. For two donors (one aged 18 to 30 and one aged 80 or older), the study analyzed two additional independent replicas of 1 million unique cDNA reads from the same blood draw.

General findings and caveats noted by the study authors: The CMV infection status of donors was not known, potentially confounding age-related changes in expanded clonotypes. A strong correlation was found between observed TCR beta diversity and the percentage of naive T cells measured by flow cytometry. Observed TCR beta diversity per million T cells fell roughly linearly with age, and a significant reduction was already apparent by age roughly 40. Compared with the aged group, the long-lived group had more naive CD4+ T cells, fewer expanded clones and increased TCR diversity, suggesting age selection. Estimates of total diversity based on one million sequenced T cells were regarded as lower bounds and as underestimates. Because profiling used bulk unsorted PBMCs, naive and antigen-experienced compartments could not be compared conclusively.

Libraries were made using 5' RACE. Reads for this sample came from an Illumina HiSeq 2500. A second PCR of roughly 6 to 12 cycles was run with a J-beta primer mix and a sample-barcoded 5' primer. A unique molecular identifier was introduced onto each TCR beta cDNA molecule by a template-switch 5' adaptor carrying 12 random nucleotides. Each sample yielded at least 3 million CDR3-containing paired-end reads. All of the RNA was converted into first-strand cDNA using the Mint cDNA synthesis kit, with a TRBC-specific oligonucleotide serving as the primer. Following uracil-DNA glycosylase treatment, a first 18-cycle PCR with universal primers M1SS and BC2_uni_R was performed on all cDNA. For the original study's pipeline: Each sample was normalized by randomly selecting 1 million high-quality reads, each carrying a distinct molecular identifier. Instead of being binned into consensus sequences, reads that shared molecular identifiers were thrown out. MiTCR, run with a Q25 quality threshold and the strictest error-elimination algorithm, handled CDR3 identification, clonotype clustering and error correction. A nonparametric unseen species model using Euler transformation provided a lower-bound estimate of total TCR beta diversity. TCRdb reran the public reads through fastp at Q25 and MiXCR, keeping productive beta chains. Identical CDR3 protein sequences are pooled into one entry, listed with their most common genes and DNA. The V and J calls reflect TCRdb's pipeline rather than the authors' work. The sample contains approximately 680,000 distinct CDR3 sequences, 32% of them found a single time. The ten biggest clones cover just over 15% of the sample.

This clonotype appeared a single time. Its recognized antigen is unknown. Per-nucleotide qualities are absent, and no much larger clonotype sits a single base away. Just one read gives weak support. The 40 or so donors, aged about 6 to 95 years, were systemically healthy Caucasian individuals from Russia. Each donor gave about 10 milliliters of peripheral blood, drawn into EDTA-treated Vacutainer tubes. Ficoll-Paque density-gradient centrifugation was used to isolate PBMCs, with at least 6.5 million per sample. Total RNA, at least 5.5 micrograms per sample, was extracted from PBMCs with Trizol reagent. For every donor, an aliquot of PBMCs went through flow cytometry to measure the percentages of naive CD45RAhigh/CD27high T cells. The receptor was isolated from a woman over 75 in good health. Donor details come from another sample of the same person, matched by shared clones. The source material was blood.

In nucleotides, the sequence is TGCAGTGCTAGAGATCTCCTGGACAGAAACTATGGCTACACCTTC. Protein translation: CSARDLLDRNYGYTF. Recombination connected TRBV20-1 to TRBJ1-2; TRBD1 is perhaps the D gene, given 6 matching bases. The CDR3, cysteine through phenylalanine, is 15 amino acids long. Left in the record is the CDR3 DNA by itself, 45 bases read in frame from the first base. The V and J ends are trimmed by 0 bases and 2 bases, leaving 13 bases between them. The germline V gene (reference sequence) provides CDR1 DFQATT and CDR2 SNEGSKA.